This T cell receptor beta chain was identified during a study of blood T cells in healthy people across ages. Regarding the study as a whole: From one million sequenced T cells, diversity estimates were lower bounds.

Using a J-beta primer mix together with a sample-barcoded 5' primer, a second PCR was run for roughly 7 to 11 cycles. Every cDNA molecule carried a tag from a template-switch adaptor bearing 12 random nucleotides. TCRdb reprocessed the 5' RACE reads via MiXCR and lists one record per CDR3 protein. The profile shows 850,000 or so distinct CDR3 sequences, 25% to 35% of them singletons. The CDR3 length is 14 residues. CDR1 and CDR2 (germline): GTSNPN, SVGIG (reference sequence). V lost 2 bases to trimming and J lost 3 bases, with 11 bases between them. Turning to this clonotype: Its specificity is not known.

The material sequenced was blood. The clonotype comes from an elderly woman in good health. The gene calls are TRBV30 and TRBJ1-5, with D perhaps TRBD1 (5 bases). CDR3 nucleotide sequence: TGTGCCTGGAGTAGGACCAGGGACAATCAGCCCCAGCATTTT. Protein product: CAWSRTRDNQPQHF. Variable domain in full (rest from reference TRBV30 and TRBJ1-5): SQTIHQWPATLVQPVGSPLSLECTVEGTSNPNLYWYRQAAGRGLQLLFYSVGIGQISSEVPQNLSASRPQDRQFILSSKKLLLSDSGFYLCAWSRTRDNQPQHFGDGTRLSIL.